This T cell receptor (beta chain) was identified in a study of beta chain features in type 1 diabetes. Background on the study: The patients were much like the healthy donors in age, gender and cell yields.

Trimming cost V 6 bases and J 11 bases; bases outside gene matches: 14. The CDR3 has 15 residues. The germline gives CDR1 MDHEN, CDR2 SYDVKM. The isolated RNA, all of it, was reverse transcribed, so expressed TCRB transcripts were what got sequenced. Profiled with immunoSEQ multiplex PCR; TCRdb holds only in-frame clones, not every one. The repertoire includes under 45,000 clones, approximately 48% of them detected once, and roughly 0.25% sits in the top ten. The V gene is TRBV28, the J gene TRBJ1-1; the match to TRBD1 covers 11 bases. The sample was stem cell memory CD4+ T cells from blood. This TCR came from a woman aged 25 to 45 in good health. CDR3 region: CASRSPGTGGNGAFF. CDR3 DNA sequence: TGTGCCAGCAGGTCTCCCGGGACAGGGGGTAATGGTGCTTTCTTT.